The text below deals with one TCR beta chain. Its antigen is still unknown. Base-call qualities are not available, and no considerably larger clone is one nucleotide away. The cohort was made up of 666 healthy bone marrow donors. All cohort members were sampled while nominally healthy, although unrecorded immune exposures were likely present. The donor was CMV seropositive and belonged to the group of about 290 seropositive cohort members. Every donor gave a peripheral blood sample, and the peripheral blood mononuclear cells from that sample were used for TCR beta sequencing. The Qiagen DNeasy Blood Extraction Kit was used to extract genomic DNA from the blood cell samples. The cysteine opens and the phenylalanine closes a CDR3 of 14 amino acids. This entry keeps only the CDR3 DNA: 42 bases, framed from base 1. Taken from the germline V gene, the CDR1 and CDR2 loops are MNHEY and SVGAGI. At the junction V is shortened by 1 base and J by 9 bases, with 16 bases in between.

The data belong to a study of cytomegalovirus exposure and HLA in healthy donors (dated by TCRdb to 2016 to 2017). For the wider study: According to an earlier analysis of a few hundred of the donors, about 170 million T cells yielded some 110 million unique TCR beta sequences and about 300 Gb of sequence data. An early release that covered more than 550 HLA-typed donors contained approximately 300 gigabases of sequencing data and tens of millions of unique TCR sequences. The genetic ancestry cluster associated with self-reported Caucasian donors included roughly 84% of the roughly 400 genotyped donors. The study aimed to test whether cataloging public T cell receptors could reveal signatures of past pathogen exposure. The study profiled the T cell repertoires of hundreds of subjects by immunosequencing and related them to cytomegalovirus serostatus. Besides the first cohort of roughly 700 subjects, a separate validation cohort made up of around 120 different subjects was used. The study combined high-throughput TCR immunosequencing, statistical association of individual TCRs with disease status, and machine learning to predict cytomegalovirus infection status. In a later analysis, previously published TCR beta repertoires from 666 donors were re-analyzed and high-resolution HLA genotyping was added so that TCR occurrence patterns could be studied. Rather than drawing on any new phenotypic data, the later analysis identified candidate immune exposures from TCR beta sequences and the way those sequences occurred across donors. An earlier analysis of approximately 580 of the donors used high-throughput TCR beta sequencing to judge whether each TCR beta V gene segment behaved as functional or pseudogenic. Donor age, sex, ethnicity and CMV serostatus were collected together with the repertoire data. In a later genetic analysis, genome-wide SNP genotypes for about 65% of the 666 donors were used, and that subset was treated as a discovery cohort. All discovery cohort repertoires had been generated using a single sequencing platform. Class I and class II HLA loci were covered by the typing at four-digit resolution. The number of typed donors differed by locus: roughly 620-630 for A, B, C, DRB1 and DQB1; approximately 520 for DQA1; 600 to 610 for DPA1; and 400 to 480 for DPB1. Four or five DR-DQ haplotypes were handled as single units for association and clustering because linkage in the cohort was strong. Among approximately 370 genotyped donors of the cohort, an average of approximately 240,000 unique TCR beta nucleotide sequences was sequenced per donor, of which 15% to 20% were non-productive. The paper as a whole reports these results and caveats: A cluster of highly shared sequence variants was judged likely to represent a technical artifact of the sequencing pipeline. A later analysis reported that several top co-occurrence clusters appeared linked to parvovirus B19, influenza, CMV and Epstein-Barr virus. The 87-base-pair reads could not distinguish some IMGT-functional V segments, including TRBV6-2 and TRBV6-3, so those segments were excluded. The authors suggested that the approach could potentially be generalized to other disease states and immunological phenotypes. According to a later analysis, TCR association rates differed among HLA loci, with DRB1 alleles showing the most associated TCRs and HLA-C alleles showing the fewest. Because counts were too low, seventeen rarely observed V segments, including chromosome 9 orphons, were left out of the earlier analysis of about 500 of the donors. In both the original and validation cohorts, the classifier was reported to diagnose cytomegalovirus status with high specificity and sensitivity. While some public TCRs were present in many individuals, most TCR sequences turned up only very rarely across donors. A further reported finding was that TCR beta sequences accurately predicted the HLA-A and HLA-B alleles for most subjects in the first cohort. In a later genetic analysis, a missense DCLRE1C variant was associated with V-gene and J-gene trimming of TCR beta chains, and the association was replicated in an independent cohort. Because some donors lacked HLA typing at each locus, the association tests relied only on the typed subset. In a later analysis, 16,951 TCR beta sequences were associated with specific HLA alleles at a false discovery rate of 0.05. In vitro tests confirmed that three of the cytomegalovirus-associated TCR beta chains recognize cytomegalovirus antigens. In a later analysis, most CMV-associated TCR beta chains were found to appear HLA-restricted, with HLA associations seemingly driven largely by CMV exposure. The presence/absence analyses assumed that sequencing depth was roughly uniform across donors, and that assumption may not be true. The study listed 164 TCR beta chains as associated with cytomegalovirus. In this cohort, only TCR beta chains were sequenced, and detectable features were limited by the absence of alpha or paired-chain data. Linkage disequilibrium might explain the correlated functional status among segregating V segments, but an unknown experimental factor could not be excluded. Immune exposure information for the cohort was limited to CMV serostatus. An earlier analysis of some 560 of the donors showed that most TCR beta V segments appeared in productive rearrangements either about 90% or about 30% of the time, which broadly matched IMGT annotations. Strong co-occurrence of HLA alleles, especially DR and DQ, made assigning TCR associations to individual alleles difficult. A later analysis found that HLA-associated TCR beta chains were more clonally expanded and had lower generation probabilities than equally common non-associated chains. Compared with the roughly 710-donor mean, donors in an Asian-associated ancestry cluster had fewer N-insertions in productive TCRs, according to a later genetic analysis.

Library generation was performed with the immunoSEQ multiplex PCR assay. For the multiplex PCR, a mixture combining 60 forward primers for TCR Vbeta segments and 13 reverse primers for TCR Jbeta segments was used. A multiplex PCR assay on genomic DNA amplified the CDR3 region of rearranged TCR beta genes. Amplified TCR beta libraries were sequenced as 87-base-pair reads on the Illumina HiSeq System. Per the original workflow: In a later analysis, about 80 million unique TCR beta chains were counted across the approximately 670 repertoires, and around 11 million of these chains were shared by at least two donors. Raw reads were error-corrected and collapsed into unique sequences with a nearest-neighbor algorithm that merged closely related sequences to remove PCR and sequencing errors. CDR3 sequences were aligned to IMGT reference sequences to assign V, D and J gene segments. For a sequence to be retained, a match of at least six nucleotides to both a V gene segment and a J gene segment was required. Rearrangements were classified as productive when the CDR3 lacked stop codons and remained in frame with V and J, and all other rearrangements were classified as non-productive. Following IMGT convention, CDR3 was defined as the stretch from the second conserved V-encoded cysteine to the conserved J-encoded phenylalanine. In an earlier analysis of around 600 of the donors, sequences lacking an unambiguous match to a single V gene segment were excluded. In an earlier analysis of approximately 590 of the donors, a V segment was called functional when productive rearrangements were above 56.7%, and segregating when the standard deviation between donors exceeded 5%. A statistical classification framework was built for diagnosing cytomegalovirus status from the catalog of TCR beta chain sequences. In a later analysis, TCR nucleotide sequences were compared against IMGT/GENE-DB human TR gene sequences so that V and J genes could be assigned. In a later analysis, CDR3 sequences and most-parsimonious VDJ recombination scenarios were assigned using the TCRdist pipeline. In a later analysis, every TCR beta chain was defined by the combination of its CDR3 amino acid sequence and its V-gene family, and reads without a unique V-gene family were dropped. A later analysis removed roughly 590 highly shared, low-generation-probability nucleotide sequences to deal with suspected cross-contamination and a sequencing artifact. In a later analysis, a clonal expansion index for each public chain was calculated from normalized within-repertoire ranks of inferred template counts. Generation probabilities in a later analysis came from a VDJ recombination model fitted to out-of-frame rearrangements, and those results were checked against IGoR. Hypergeometric tests were used in a later analysis to score TCR-TCR, TCR-HLA and TCR-CMV co-occurrence, with a repertoire-size bias correction applied to the TCR pairs. A later analysis estimated false discovery rates by permuting HLA or CMV assignments 20 times. In a later analysis, co-occurring TCRs were grouped with DBSCAN, and TCRdist sequence similarity was added when clustering was performed within HLA-allele-positive subsets. Co-occurrence clustering excluded repertoires with fewer than 30,000 or more than 120,000 public chains, plus five with anomalous nucleotide sharing. In its TCRdb copy, this immuneACCESS table keeps in-frame sequences only and misses some clones. Where compared with another copy, unresolved V genes explain less than half of these, and the others have no known cause. The V and J calls and the clone size are those of that table, but D and trimming were determined from the DNA. This sample has around 180,000 clones in its table, and roughly 74% of those were observed once. The top ten clonotypes cover around 5.9% of the sample.

This clonotype was obtained from a young woman in good health and CMV-seropositive. The chain joins TRBV6-5 to TRBJ2-7; the D gene is perhaps TRBD2, from 5 matching bases. Sequencing input: PBMCs. The CDR3 protein: CASSYLKGEGLQYF. The bases are TGTGCCAGCAGTTACTTAAAAGGCGAGGGTTTGCAGTACTTC.